This is a list of T cell receptor beta chains from one sample in a study of radiotherapy plus CTLA-4 blockade in lung cancer. The assay was immunoSEQ multiplex PCR, and TCRdb's table has in-frame clones only and misses some. Of fewer than 55,000 clones listed, approximately 81% are singletons. Here the sequenced sample was peripheral blood, taken from a patient treated with radiotherapy plus ipilimumab. The receptors were sampled from a human donor with non-small cell lung cancer whose response to radiotherapy plus ipilimumab could not be evaluated. CDR3s include the opening cysteine and the closing phenylalanine or tryptophan. A D gene is named only where the DNA matches it firmly. Not every row has a clone size; where given, it reads once, few, many or a size class.

j_gene | len | d_gene | abundance | v_gene | CDR3aa | CDR3nt
TRBJ2-5 | 14 | NA | NA | TRBV30 | CAWSVLRGQETQYF | TGTGCCTGGAGTGTACTGAGGGGGCAAGAGACCCAGTACTTC
TRBJ1-3 | 16 | TRBD1 | NA | TRBV5-1 | CASSITYRGSGNTIYF | TGCGCCAGCAGCATAACTTACAGGGGTTCTGGAAACACCATATATTTT
TRBJ2-6 | 21 | TRBD1 | NA | TRBV4-2 | CASSRKRGTGDHFSGANVLTF | TGTGCCAGCAGCCGTAAACGAGGGACAGGGGATCACTTCTCTGGGGCCAACGTCCTGACTTTC
TRBJ1-2 | 12 | NA | NA | TRBV5-4 | CASGQLNYGYTF | TGTGCCAGCGGGCAGCTTAACTATGGCTACACCTTC
TRBJ1-2 | 12 | NA | few | TRBV28 | CATQPGVDGYTF | TGTGCCACCCAGCCAGGGGTGGATGGCTACACCTTC
TRBJ2-3 | 18 | TRBD2 | NA | TRBV4-3 | CASSQDGGTSGTPDTQYF | TGCGCCAGCAGCCAAGATGGGGGGACTAGCGGGACGCCAGATACGCAGTATTTT
TRBJ2-5 | 16 | TRBD1 | NA | TRBV5-5 | CASSRGQGGPGETQYF | TGTGCCAGCAGCAGGGGACAGGGGGGTCCAGGTGAGACCCAGTACTTC
TRBJ2-7 | 14 | NA | NA | TRBV6-1 | CASSERGHNYEQYF | TGTGCCAGCAGTGAAAGAGGGCATAACTACGAGCAGTACTTC
TRBJ2-7 | 15 | TRBD1 | NA | TRBV4-2 | CASSQDLDRVNEQYF | TGTGCCAGCAGCCAAGATTTAGACAGGGTCAACGAGCAGTACTTC
TRBJ1-1 | 16 | TRBD1 | NA | TRBV14 | CASSHGTATGNTEAFF | TGTGCCAGCAGCCACGGGACAGCTACGGGGAACACTGAAGCTTTCTTT
TRBJ2-7 | 12 | NA | few | TRBV25-1 | CASSNYAYEQYF | TGTGCCAGCAGTAACTATGCCTACGAGCAGTACTTC